The 31 T cell receptor beta chains below all came from one sample that was sequenced in a study of shared clonotypes between healthy human individuals. This table comes from immunoSEQ multiplex PCR, and its TCRdb copy is limited to in-frame clones, with some not included. Here the sample spans about 520,000 clones, 95% to 97% being singletons. Input material: naive CD4+ T cells sorted from blood. Subset here: CD45RA+ positively selected. The receptors were sampled from a woman aged 30 to 39 in good health.

The chain links TRBV28 to TRBJ1-4, with 9 positions matching TRBD1. This CDR3 spans 14 amino acids. The germline V gene has CDR1 MDHEN and CDR2 SYDVKM. Trimming removed 6 bases from V and 5 bases from J; junction bases left unmatched: 4. CDR3 DNA sequence: TGTGCCAGCAGGATTGGACAGGGGAATGAAAAACTGTTTTTT. Encoded protein: CASRIGQGNEKLFF.

The J gene is TRBJ1-2, the V gene TRBV18; 8 nucleotides agree with TRBD1. This CDR3 is built from 15 residues. The germline V gene encodes CDR1 KGHSH and CDR2 LQKENI. Trimming removed 1 base from V and 4 bases from J; junction bases left unmatched: 5. The CDR3 loop reads CASSPQDRAIYGYTF. As DNA, the CDR3 is TGTGCCAGCTCACCACAGGACAGGGCAATCTATGGCTACACCTTC.

This chain links TRBV19 with TRBJ1-3, with D unresolved. CDR1 is LNHDA and CDR2 is SQIVND in the germline V gene (reference sequence). Trimming removed 7 bases from V and 4 bases from J, with 14 bases in between. The CDR3 extends over 14 amino acids. The CDR3 DNA sequence: TGTGCCAGTACCCCAATGACCCGGGGAAACACCATATATTTT. It is translated as CASTPMTRGNTIYF.

The chain carries TRBV27 and TRBJ1-2; 8 nucleotides agree with TRBD1. Germline loops: CDR1 MNHEY, CDR2 SMNVEV (reference sequence). This CDR3 is built from 13 residues. The V segment lost 5 bases and the J segment 7 bases; nucleotides outside the gene matches: 6. Here the CDR3 DNA reads TGTGCCAGCAGTACAGGGGGTCGAAGTGGCTACACCTTC. Protein sequence: CASSTGGRSGYTF.

This chain links TRBV25-1 with TRBJ2-7; no clear D gene. Trimming pared 3 bases from V and 0 bases from J, leaving 9 bases between. The CDR3 totals 14 residues. The germline gives CDR1 MGHDK, CDR2 SYGVNS. CDR3 bases: TGTGCCAGCAGTGATCCCCCACCCTCCTACGAGCAGTACTTC. Translation gives CASSDPPPSYEQYF.

The chain recombines TRBV7-9 with TRBJ2-5, with TRBD1 matching over 8 bases. Per germline, CDR1 SEHNR and CDR2 FQNEAQ (reference sequence). V lost 3 bases to trimming and J lost 5 bases; unmatched junction nucleotides: 5. The CDR3 spans 14 residues. The CDR3 sequence is CASSFRGRRETQYF. The CDR3 DNA sequence: TGTGCCAGCAGCTTCAGGGGGCGGAGGGAGACCCAGTACTTC.

The chain joins TRBV7-8 to TRBJ2-1; D possibly matches TRBD1 or TRBD2 (6 bases each). The germline V gene encodes CDR1 SGHVS and CDR2 FQNEAQ. Trimming stripped 0 bases from V and 0 bases from J, with 24 bases between. This CDR3 has 21 residues. The CDR3 DNA reads TGTGCCAGCAGCTTAGCTTTGGGTGTGTCACAGGGAGGACGCTCCTACAATGAGCAGTTCTTC. Its protein is CASSLALGVSQGGRSYNEQFF.

Of note for this clone: Other DNA variants within this sample encode the same CDR3. The CDR3 region has the DNA TGTGCCAGCTCACCCGGGCAGAACTACGAGCAGTACTTC. Its protein is CASSPGQNYEQYF. This chain joins TRBV18 and TRBJ2-7, with D unresolved. From germline, CDR1 is KGHSH and CDR2 LQKENI. The ends were cut back, 3 bases at V and 3 bases at J, with 9 bases in the middle. The CDR3 sequence is 13 residues long.

Comments on this clone: Other DNA sequences from this sample encode an identical CDR3 as well. This chain connects TRBV5-1 to TRBJ1-1; 8 nucleotides agree with TRBD1. The germline V gene encodes CDR1 SGHRS and CDR2 YFSETQ. The CDR3 is 15 residues long. V lost 0 bases and J lost 1; bases outside the gene matches: 2. CDR3 protein: CASSLVGQGNTEAFF. In DNA form, the CDR3 reads TGCGCCAGCAGCTTGGTTGGACAGGGGAACACTGAAGCTTTCTTT.

The chain couples TRBV28 to TRBJ1-1; 7 bases map to TRBD1. In germline, CDR1 is MDHEN, CDR2 SYDVKM. V was pared by 4 bases and J by 5 bases, with 4 bases of the junction left unmatched. The CDR3 extends over 13 amino acids. The chain's CDR3 is CASSSTGFTEAFF. The CDR3 region has the DNA TGTGCCAGCAGTTCGACAGGGTTTACTGAAGCTTTCTTT. Full variable domain (rest looked up from reference TRBV28 and TRBJ1-1): DVKVTQSSRYLVKRTGEKVFLECVQDMDHENMFWYRQDPGLGLRLIYFSYDVKMKEKGDIPEGYSVSREKKERFSLILESASTNQTSMYLCASSSTGFTEAFFGQGTRLTVV.

The chain carries TRBV7-6 and TRBJ2-2; D not certain. The germline V gene encodes CDR1 SGHVS and CDR2 FNYEAQ. Trimming removed 1 base from V and 0 bases from J, with 9 bases in between. The CDR3 spans 16 residues. Written as DNA, the CDR3 is TGTGCCAGCAGCTTAGGGGCGACAACGAACACCGGGGAGCTGTTTTTT. Translation: CASSLGATTNTGELFF.

This chain connects TRBV28 to TRBJ1-3, with unresolved D. This CDR3 is 15 amino acids long. Germline CDR1 MDHEN, CDR2 SYDVKM. V lost 8 bases and J 1 base, leaving 15 bases between the germline ends. The CDR3, as DNA: TGTGCCAGCGGATTGGGATTCGGGTCTGGAAACACCATATATTTT. Its protein product is CASGLGFGSGNTIYF.

V is TRBV4-1 and J is TRBJ1-5; D gene ambiguous. CDR1 and CDR2 from the germline V gene are MGHRA and YSYEKL. Trimming took off 3 bases at V and 4 bases at J, with 10 bases between the two ends. This CDR3 region has 14 residues. The CDR3 is CASSQGWGNQPQHF. CDR3 in DNA: TGCGCCAGCAGCCAGGGATGGGGAAATCAGCCCCAGCATTTT.

The rearrangement joins TRBV4-2 to TRBJ2-5, with 10 bases lining up with TRBD2. V lost 4 bases to trimming and J lost 5 bases; unmatched junction nucleotides: 22. The CDR3 spans 20 residues. Germline CDR1 reads LGHNA; CDR2 reads YNFKEQ. CDR3 protein: CASSPDRTGTGTSDRETQYF. In nucleotides, the CDR3 is TGTGCCAGCAGCCCCGACCGGACAGGCACCGGGACTAGCGATCGGGAGACCCAGTACTTC.

The chain couples TRBV23-1 to TRBJ2-7; TRBD1 might be the D (7 bases). TRBV23-1 is annotated as an ORF whose role is uncertain. V was shortened by 3 bases and J by 5 bases, with 14 bases between the two germline ends. The CDR3 length is 14 residues. DNA for the CDR3: TGCGCCAGCAGTCAGTCAGACAGGGAGGACGAGCAGTACTTC. Its protein is CASSQSDREDEQYF.

This rearrangement joins TRBV5-1 to TRBJ2-1; D is undetermined. Germline V CDR1 and CDR2: SGHRS, YFSETQ. This CDR3 is 16 amino acids long. V lost 0 bases and J 0 bases, leaving 10 bases between the germline ends. The DNA for the CDR3 is TGCGCCAGCAGCTTGGGTGCTCTAAGCTCCTACAATGAGCAGTTCTTC. This translates into CASSLGALSSYNEQFF.

Details on this clone: Other DNA sequences in the same sample also yield this CDR3. The J gene is TRBJ2-3, the V gene TRBV7-2; D perhaps matches TRBD2 (5 bases). The CDR3 length is 14 residues. V lost 7 bases and J lost 6, with 17 bases in between. The germline V gene encodes CDR1 SGHTA and CDR2 FQGNSA. The CDR3 region is CASKSQRNTDTQYF. DNA of the CDR3: TGTGCCAGCAAGTCCCAGCGGAACACGGATACGCAGTATTTT.

This rearrangement joins TRBV6-6 to TRBJ2-5, with 8 bases aligning to TRBD1. The J call may be incorrect, as the DNA end agrees better with TRBJ2-7. Germline V gene lookup returns CDR1 MNHNY and CDR2 SVGAGI (reference sequence). This CDR3 spans 15 amino acids. The CDR3 is CASSYSSTGVYEQYF. CDR3 nucleotide sequence: TGTGCCAGCAGTTACTCGTCGACAGGGGTGTACGAGCAGTACTTC.

This chain links TRBV27 with TRBJ1-2; tentatively, D is TRBD1 (6 bases). Germline CDR1 is MNHEY and CDR2 is SMNVEV (reference sequence). The CDR3 spans 15 residues. V was shortened by 2 bases and J by 0 bases, with 10 bases between the two germline ends. CDR3: CASSLRSGANYGYTF. The CDR3 DNA sequence: TGTGCCAGCAGTTTAAGGTCAGGGGCTAACTATGGCTACACCTTC.

The chain couples TRBV18 to TRBJ2-7; 9 bases agree with TRBD1. In germline, CDR1 is KGHSH, CDR2 LQKENI. This CDR3 spans 14 amino acids. The V and J ends lost 5 bases and 1 base, in that order; junction bases with no gene match: 3. CDR3 residues: CASSGDRESYEQYF. The CDR3 DNA reads as TGTGCCAGCTCAGGGGACAGGGAATCCTACGAGCAGTACTTC.

The chain is built from TRBV6-5 and TRBJ1-1; D remains unclear. The CDR3 sequence is 13 residues long. V lost 2 bases, J lost 3 bases, and 7 bases lay in between. The germline V gene encodes CDR1 MNHEY and CDR2 SVGAGI. This CDR3 is CASSYLQDTEAFF. The CDR3 DNA is TGTGCCAGCAGTTACCTCCAGGACACTGAAGCTTTCTTT.

This rearrangement joins TRBV18 to TRBJ2-1; unclear D gene. V gave up 1 base and J gave up 7 bases, with 8 bases separating them. CDR3 length: 13 amino acids. Germline V lookup: CDR1 KGHSH, CDR2 LQKENI. The CDR3 here is CASSPLGQNEQFF. The CDR3 nucleotides are TGTGCCAGCTCACCACTTGGGCAAAATGAGCAGTTCTTC.

Points on this clone: Sequence at one end of the junction differs from germline and may be a read error. V is TRBV18 and J is TRBJ2-7, with D uncertain. CDR1 and CDR2 from the germline V gene are KGHSH and LQKENI. The CDR3 extends over 11 amino acids. CDR3 nucleotide sequence: TGTGCCAGCTCACCAGGGTACGAGCAGCACTTC. Its translation: CASSPGYEQHF.

The chain recombines TRBV27 with TRBJ2-5; a weak D match, TRBD1 (5 bases). Deletions cut 4 bases from V and 5 bases from J, with 17 bases between. In germline, CDR1 is MNHEY, CDR2 SMNVEV (reference sequence). This CDR3 is 15 amino acids long. The CDR3 coding sequence is TGTGCCAGCAGTTCTTGGGTCGCAGGGCAGGAGACCCAGTACTTC. Its translation is CASSSWVAGQETQYF.

As DNA, the CDR3 is TGTGCCAGCAGTACGCGAGGCCACCCTGGACAAGAGACCCAGTACTTC. This encodes CASSTRGHPGQETQYF. V and J are TRBV28 and TRBJ2-5; D gene unclear. The CDR3 has 16 residues. Trimming left V 5 bases short and J 2 bases short, with 18 bases between. The germline CDR1 and CDR2 sequences are MDHEN and SYDVKM.

V usage is TRBV5-1 and J usage is TRBJ2-2; D is possibly TRBD2 (6 bases). V was shortened by 3 bases and J by 3 bases, with 15 bases between the two germline ends. Germline V lookup: CDR1 SGHRS, CDR2 YFSETQ. The CDR3 extends over 16 amino acids. DNA of the CDR3: TGCGCCAGCAGCTACCCCGGGAGAAAATACACCGGGGAGCTGTTTTTT. Translated: CASSYPGRKYTGELFF.

This chain uses TRBV5-1 with TRBJ2-1; no clear D. Trimming left V 0 bases short and J 0 bases short, with 7 bases between. The germline CDR1 and CDR2 sequences are SGHRS and YFSETQ. The CDR3 length is 15 residues. This chain's CDR3 is CASSLERSSYNEQFF. The CDR3 coding sequence is TGCGCCAGCAGCTTGGAACGGAGCTCCTACAATGAGCAGTTCTTC.

The chain recombines TRBV2 with TRBJ2-2; no reliable D call. The CDR3 contains 13 residues. V was cut by 2 bases and J by 7 bases, with 8 bases left in between. The germline CDR1 and CDR2 sequences are SNHLY and FYNNEI. The CDR3 nucleotides read TGTGCCAGCAGTGAACTCGTGGACGGGGAGCTGTTTTTT. It yields the protein CASSELVDGELFF.

The chain recombines TRBV7-2 with TRBJ2-1; TRBD2 aligns across 7 bases. The V segment lost 3 bases and the J segment 4 bases; nucleotides outside the gene matches: 3. CDR1 is SGHTA and CDR2 is FQGNSA in the germline V gene. The length of the CDR3 is 14 residues. The CDR3 sequence is CASSFSGPYNEQFF. The CDR3 DNA reads as TGTGCCAGCAGCTTTAGCGGGCCATACAATGAGCAGTTCTTC.

V usage is TRBV6-1 and J usage is TRBJ2-7; TRBD2 agrees at 9 bases. The CDR3 is 15 amino acids. V lost 2 bases and J lost 6; bases outside the gene matches: 8. Per germline, CDR1 MNHNS and CDR2 SASEGT. Here the CDR3 reads CASSERLAGRIEQYF. The DNA for the CDR3 is TGTGCCAGCAGTGAACGGCTAGCGGGACGGATCGAGCAGTACTTC.

The V and J genes are TRBV7-2 and TRBJ2-7; tentatively, D is TRBD1 (6 bases). The V and J ends lost 5 bases and 3 bases respectively, with 17 bases between them. The CDR3 is 15 residues long. The germline gives CDR1 SGHTA, CDR2 FQGNSA. DNA for the CDR3: TGTGCCAGCAGCCCCCCCCCGGGACACAACTACGAGCAGTACTTC. As protein: CASSPPPGHNYEQYF.